The clone carrying this T cell receptor (beta chain) has a count of ten or more. V lost 2 bases to trimming and J lost 0 bases, with 11 bases between them. CDR1 and CDR2 (germline): ENHRY, SYGVKD. The CDR3 loop spans 16 amino acids. This sample is part of a study of CD8 T cells in ankylosing spondylitis. TCRdb passed the 5' RACE reads through MiXCR, listing each CDR3 protein once. The sample contains some 140,000 distinct CDR3 sequences, about 6.7% of which appear only once. The chain combines TRBV10-3 with TRBJ1-3; D not resolved. The sequenced sample consisted of blood, either unsorted or a sorted T cell fraction (not recorded which). The receptor comes from a female donor with ankylosing spondylitis or in good health (not recorded which). CDR3 sequence (DNA): TGTGCCATCAGTGAGGCCGTCAGGCACTCTGGAAACACCATATATTTT. Translating gives CAISEAVRHSGNTIYF.